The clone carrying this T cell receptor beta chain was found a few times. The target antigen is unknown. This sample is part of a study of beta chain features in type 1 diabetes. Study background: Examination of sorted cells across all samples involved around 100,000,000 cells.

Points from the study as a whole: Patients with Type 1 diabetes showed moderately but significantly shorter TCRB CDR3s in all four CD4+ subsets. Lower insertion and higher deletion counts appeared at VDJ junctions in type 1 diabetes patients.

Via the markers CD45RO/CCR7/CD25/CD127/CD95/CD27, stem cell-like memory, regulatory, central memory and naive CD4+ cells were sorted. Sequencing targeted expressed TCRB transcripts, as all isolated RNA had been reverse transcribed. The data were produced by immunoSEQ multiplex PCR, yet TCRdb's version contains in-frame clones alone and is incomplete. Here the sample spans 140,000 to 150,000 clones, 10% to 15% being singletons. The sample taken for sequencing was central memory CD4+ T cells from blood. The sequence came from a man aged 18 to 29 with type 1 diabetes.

The CDR3 DNA is TGTGCCAGCAGTGAAGAGGGCGAGGACGTCTACGAGCAGTACTTC. It specifies CASSEEGEDVYEQYF. The chain uses TRBV2 and TRBJ2-7; D unclear. Germline V lookup: CDR1 SNHLY, CDR2 FYNNEI. The CDR3 is 15 amino acids. Trimming took off 1 base at V and 3 bases at J, with 13 bases between the two ends.